This record looks at one T cell receptor (beta chain) sequence and its context. This clone has a count of ten or more. The clone's antigen remains unknown. Per-nucleotide qualities are absent, and no much larger clonotype sits a single base away. All of the isolated RNA was reverse transcribed with the High Capacity cDNA Reverse Transcription Kit, so expressed TCRB transcripts were sequenced. Deep immunoSEQ sequencing was applied to naive, central memory and regulatory T cell samples, giving an average of about 3.8 million total reads per sample. Sorted cells were lysed in RLT buffer, and RNA was extracted using DNase-treated RNeasy Micro or Mini kits according to cell number. To prevent cross-contamination, every cell subset was processed on its own, while patient and healthy donor samples were processed together. The immunoSEQ multiplex PCR was used to amplify TCRB sequences from cDNA, yielding 87-bp fragments that span the CDR3 region. Sequencing of the amplicons was done on the Illumina HiSeq platform. As for the authors' bioinformatics: PCR bias was corrected computationally using synthetic template baselines, and reads within Hamming distance 2 were collapsed, with unmergeable singletons discarded. By aligning reads against IMGT, V, D and J genes, CDR3 length, and insertions or deletions at six rearrangement sites were assigned. Within each subset, clonotype counts were normalized to sorted cell number, and only after that were true diversity and Gini coefficients computed with the tcR R package. The overlap coefficient, calculated on TCRB nucleotide sequences, was used to measure repertoire sharing. Out-of-frame TCRB sequences from naive cells were analyzed to stand in for the pre-selection repertoire. Not all clones reach the TCRdb copy of this immuneACCESS table, which keeps in-frame sequences only. Checked studies attribute under half of the gap to unresolved V genes and leave the rest unexplained. That table supplies the V and J calls and clone size; D and trimming were determined from the DNA. The sample table contains 450,000 or so clones; only one count was recorded for more than 9.5% of them. Approximately 0.045% of the sample is held by the ten biggest clonotypes.

The data stem from a study of beta chain features in type 1 diabetes (dated 2018 in TCRdb). With respect to the entire study: Mean age, gender distribution, total cell number and subset yield were not different between patients and healthy donors. In the study, TCRB repertoires of sorted circulating CD4+ T cell subsets from recently diagnosed type 1 diabetes patients were compared with those of matched healthy donors. Naive and central memory subsets were obtained from all 28 donors, but regulatory and stem cell-like memory subsets were isolated from only 8 patients and about eight healthy donors. Across all samples, around 100 million sorted cells were examined, and cell number per subset correlated strongly with RNA yield.

On the study overall, not on this receptor specifically: HLA sub-analyses involved small numbers of individuals, so any influence of HLA type on TCRB rearrangement remained unresolved. PCR might favor shorter templates, but patient and control samples were amplified and corrected together, so any skew would affect both groups equally. Because cDNA was sequenced instead of genomic DNA, activated cells with high expression could be over-represented, although the groups did not differ in activation or CD3 levels. Fewer insertions and more nucleotide deletions at VDJ recombination sites were observed in patients with type 1 diabetes, implying thymic rearrangement abnormalities. Naive, central memory and regulatory TCRB repertoires appeared to be more alike among patients than among healthy donors. Type 1 diabetes patients showed a moderate but significant shortening of TCRB CDR3 length in all four CD4+ subsets.

From each donor, a single peripheral blood sample of 100 to 150 mL on average was drawn into heparinised tubes. Naive, central memory, regulatory and stem cell-like memory CD4+ T cells were sorted on a BD FACSAria II using a panel including CD45RO, CCR7, CD25, CD127, CD95 and CD27. Purity was above 98% for every sorted population. PBMCs were isolated right away by Lymphoprep density gradient centrifugation and were stained directly, without culture. So that batch effects would be minimized, each experiment stained and sorted samples in pairs, pairing one healthy donor with one patient. A distance of 8 bases separates the germline ends of V and J, which lose 5 bases and 6 bases respectively. There are 12 amino acids in the CDR3, from cysteine to phenylalanine inclusive. The kept DNA is CDR3 alone, 36 bases in frame from the first base. The germline V gene yields SNHLY for CDR1 and FYNNEI for CDR2.

The sequence derives from a woman aged 18-29 years in good health. The sequence links TRBV2 to TRBJ2-1; TRBD1 is a weak D gene call, 5 bases matching. The sequenced sample was naive CD4+ T cells from blood. Explained via the paper, the cell subset or site label denotes: true naive CD4+ T cells. The DNA sequence is TGTGCCAGCAGTACCGACAGCAATGAGCAGTTCTTC. It encodes CASSTDSNEQFF. The CDR3 plus the reference TRBV2 and TRBJ2-1 genes for the other parts give the full variable domain: EPEVTQTPSHQVTQMGQEVILRCVPISNHLYFYWYRQILGQKVEFLVSFYNNEISEKSEIFDDQFSVERPDGSNFTLKIRSTKLEDSAMYFCASSTDSNEQFFGPGTRLTVL.